This TCR beta chain was captured by sequencing in a study of immune cell composition in non-small cell lung cancer. General study points: Overall clonality, unlike maximal tumour-associated clone frequency, did not predict TIL reactivity. Squamous lung tumours showed higher top 10 clone scores and clonality than adenocarcinomas.

Trimming took off 7 bases at V and 0 bases at J, with 21 bases between the two ends. The CDR3 loop spans 17 amino acids. Germline assignment: CDR1 MNHEY and CDR2 SMNVEV (reference sequence). Produced via immunoSEQ multiplex PCR; TCRdb's table is partial and in-frame only. The profile shows about 14,000 clones, around three quarters of them singletons. DNA was extracted from unsorted cell suspensions stored frozen. The count of this clone is one. Antigen specificity is unknown. The TCR was taken from a human donor with non-small cell lung cancer. Source material: lung tumor tissue. The chain carries TRBV27 and TRBJ1-1; D unclear. The CDR3 spells CASMSGERIEMNTEAFF. The CDR3 DNA reads TGTGCCAGCATGTCCGGGGAAAGGATTGAGATGAACACTGAAGCTTTCTTT.